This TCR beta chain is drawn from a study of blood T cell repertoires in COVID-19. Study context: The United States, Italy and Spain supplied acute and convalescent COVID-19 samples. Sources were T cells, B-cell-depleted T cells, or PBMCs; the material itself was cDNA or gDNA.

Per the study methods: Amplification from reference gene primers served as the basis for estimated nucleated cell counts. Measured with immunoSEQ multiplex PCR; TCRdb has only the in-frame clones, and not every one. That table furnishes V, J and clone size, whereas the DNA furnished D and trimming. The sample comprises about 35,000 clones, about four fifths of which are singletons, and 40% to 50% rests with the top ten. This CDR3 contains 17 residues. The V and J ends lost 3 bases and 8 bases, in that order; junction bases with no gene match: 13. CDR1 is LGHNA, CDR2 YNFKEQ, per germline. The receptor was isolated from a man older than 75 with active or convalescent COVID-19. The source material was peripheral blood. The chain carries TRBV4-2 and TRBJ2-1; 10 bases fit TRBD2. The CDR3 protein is CASSHQVASGSIYEQFF. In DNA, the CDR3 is TGTGCCAGCAGCCACCAAGTGGCTAGCGGGAGTATCTATGAGCAGTTCTTC.